These 27 T cell receptor beta chains share one sample of origin, sequenced in a study of Graves' ophthalmopathy and Graves' hyperthyroidism. CDR3 regions of TCR beta were amplified from RNA transcripts. HTBI primers served in a first-round RT-PCR, which a second-round multiplex PCR followed. TCRdb re-called the multiplex PCR reads with MiXCR, one entry per CDR3 protein. This sample has hundreds of thousands of distinct CDR3 sequences, with roughly 40% found just once. The sample was peripheral blood. These receptors originate from an adult man with Graves' ophthalmopathy.

About this clonotype itself: This likely comes from a read error, as the CDR3 has no conserved phenylalanine or tryptophan at its end. It is unclear where the CDR3 begins or ends on the DNA, so no DNA is shown, and the CDR3 is as TCRdb lists it. This rearrangement joins TRBV10-3 to TRBJ1-1. In germline, CDR1 is ENHRY, CDR2 SYGVKD. Termini included, the CDR3 measures 8 amino acids. This chain's CDR3 is CAISLGPE.

This clonotype showed up many times. This chain links TRBV15 with TRBJ2-5, with D hard to call. Trimming pared 3 bases from V and 0 bases from J, leaving 5 bases between. CDR3 size: 13 residues. The germline gives CDR1 LNHNV, CDR2 YYDKDF (reference sequence). The CDR3 reads CATSSDNQETQYF. The CDR3 DNA sequence: TGTGCCACCAGCAGTGATAACCAAGAGACCCAGTACTTC.

The rearrangement links TRBV7-9 to TRBJ2-5; 13 bases line up with TRBD2. The CDR3 extends over 15 amino acids. Germline CDR1 SEHNR, CDR2 FQNEAQ (reference sequence). Unmatched junction bases numbered 11, after V lost 11 bases and J lost 5 bases. CDR3 protein: CAWSVLAGGLETQYF. The DNA for the CDR3 is TGTGCCTGGAGTGTACTAGCGGGGGGGCTGGAGACCCAGTACTTC.

The chain joins TRBV6-5 to TRBJ2-5; TRBD1 aligns across 10 bases. V was pared by 6 bases and J by 4 bases, with 14 bases of the junction left unmatched. Germline V CDR1 and CDR2: MNHEY, SVGAGI. This CDR3 has 17 residues. Written as DNA, the CDR3 is TGTGCCAGCAGCCGACATCGTCTAGACAGGGGGCTAGAGACCCAGTACTTC. Its translation is CASSRHRLDRGLETQYF.

The chain has TRBV7-9 and TRBJ1-2; a possible D gene is TRBD1 (6 bases). Trimming shortened V by 5 bases and J by 2 bases, and 12 bases separated the two germline ends. CDR1 is SEHNR and CDR2 is FQNEAQ in the germline V gene (reference sequence). The CDR3 length is 14 residues. The CDR3 DNA reads as TGTGCCAGCAGCGCGGAGACAGGCAACTATGGCTACACCTTC. This translates into CASSAETGNYGYTF.

The chain recombines TRBV9 with TRBJ2-5; D is unclear. V was shortened by 0 bases and J by 1 base, with 10 bases between the two germline ends. This CDR3 has 15 amino acids. CDR1 is SGDLS, CDR2 YYNGEE, per germline. CDR3 nucleotides: TGTGCCAGCAGCGTAGGGCTGGAGTTCCAAGAGACCCAGTACTTC. Its translation: CASSVGLEFQETQYF.

The chain links TRBV20-1 to TRBJ2-5; maybe TRBD2 (5 bases). Germline V lookup: CDR1 DFQATT, CDR2 SNEGSKA (reference sequence). The V and J ends lost 6 bases and 4 bases respectively, with 18 bases between them. The length of the CDR3 is 14 residues. The CDR3 is CSADRSAGPETQYF. CDR3 nucleotide sequence: TGCAGTGCGGATCGCTCGGCGGGCCCAGAGACCCAGTACTTC.

The table lists this clonotype with a few counts. The rearrangement uses TRBV5-1 and TRBJ1-6; D is unclear. Looked up from germline, CDR1 is SGHRS and CDR2 is YFSETQ. This CDR3 contains 15 residues. The V end was cut by 4 bases, the J end by 10 bases, with 18 bases between. Here the CDR3 DNA reads TGCGCCAGCAGCCAAGATTGGGTGAGAGAATCACCCCTCCACTTT. Protein: CASSQDWVRESPLHF.

The chain combines TRBV7-6 with TRBJ1-4; D is uncertain. The V end lost 5 bases, the J end lost 8 bases, and 18 bases lay between the germline ends. Germline CDR1 reads SGHVS; CDR2 reads FNYEAQ. This CDR3 has 15 amino acids. The chain's CDR3 is CASSRTLRLREKLFF. In DNA, the CDR3 is TGTGCCAGCAGCCGAACCCTAAGGCTAAGAGAAAAACTGTTTTTT.

The DNA for the CDR3 is TGTGCCAGCAGCCAATCCCAAAGACAGGGCGGCGAGCAGTACTTC. Amino acids: CASSQSQRQGGEQYF. The chain is built from TRBV4-2 and TRBJ2-7; 7 bases agree with TRBD1. The CDR3 is made up of 15 amino acids. Germline-derived CDR1 and CDR2 are LGHNA and YNFKEQ. V dropped 2 bases and J dropped 6; count of bases not matched to a gene: 10.

The chain joins TRBV5-1 to TRBJ2-6, with 9 bases that match TRBD1. Trimming removed 5 bases from V and 1 base from J; junction bases left unmatched: 7. Germline V gives CDR1 SGHRS, CDR2 YFSETQ. The CDR3 is 17 residues long. The CDR3 spells CASSPRDRASGANVLTF. Written as DNA, the CDR3 is TGCGCCAGCAGTCCCAGGGACAGGGCTTCTGGGGCCAACGTCCTGACTTTC. The variable domain in full, with the rest retrieved from reference TRBV5-1 and TRBJ2-6, is KAGVTQTPRYLIKTRGQQVTLSCSPISGHRSVSWYQQTPGQGLQFLFEYFSETQRNKGNFPGRFSGRQFSNSRSEMNVSTLELGDSALYLCASSPRDRASGANVLTFGAGSRLTVL.

The chain uses TRBV10-3 and TRBJ1-4; D gene ambiguous. V lost 8 bases to trimming and J lost 8 bases, with 9 bases between them. The CDR3 loop spans 11 amino acids. CDR1 and CDR2 (germline): ENHRY, SYGVKD. CDR3 amino acids: CAIQAEEKLFF. CDR3 coding DNA: TGTGCCATCCAGGCGGAAGAAAAACTGTTTTTT.

This clonotype was counted at least ten times. This chain uses TRBV2 with TRBJ2-7; 7 nucleotides match TRBD2. In germline, CDR1 is SNHLY, CDR2 FYNNEI. V was pared by 6 bases and J by 3 bases, with 11 bases of the junction left unmatched. The CDR3 contains 15 residues. CDR3 bases: TGTGCCAGCAGACGGATTCCGGGAGGTAGCTACGAGCAGTACTTC. It specifies CASRRIPGGSYEQYF.

The gene calls are TRBV10-3 and TRBJ2-7; 9 bases agree with TRBD2. The J call is doubtful: the DNA matches TRBJ2-1 better. This CDR3 spans 16 amino acids. CDR1 and CDR2 from the germline V gene are ENHRY and SYGVKD. The CDR3 is CAISPTTSGLSNEQFF. DNA of the CDR3: TGTGCCATCAGTCCCACTACTAGCGGGTTATCCAATGAGCAGTTCTTC.

The V and J genes are TRBV10-3 and TRBJ1-2; D call uncertain. CDR3 length: 14 residues. V gave up 0 bases and J gave up 8 bases, with 13 bases separating them. Germline V gives CDR1 ENHRY, CDR2 SYGVKD. The DNA of the CDR3 is TGTGCCATCAGTGAGTCGAATCGAGGGAAAGGCTACACCTTC. It yields the protein CAISESNRGKGYTF.

This clonotype appeared a few times. The chain has TRBV2 and TRBJ2-7, with TRBD1 matching over 10 bases. Unmatched junction bases numbered 6, after V lost 6 bases and J lost 4 bases. Germline values: CDR1 SNHLY, CDR2 FYNNEI. The CDR3 extends over 14 amino acids. This CDR3 is CASRIPGQGYEQYF. The DNA of the CDR3 is TGTGCCAGCAGAATCCCGGGACAGGGGTACGAGCAGTACTTC.

This chain connects TRBV29-1 to TRBJ1-2; possibly TRBD1 for D (5 bases). Trimming pared 8 bases from V and 7 bases from J, leaving 11 bases between. CDR1 is SQVTM and CDR2 is ANQGSEA in the germline V gene. The CDR3 extends over 10 amino acids. CDR3 nucleotide sequence: TGCAGCTATGGGGGAGGTGGCTACACCTTC. Encoded protein: CSYGGGGYTF.

This clonotype was seen many times. The V and J genes are TRBV7-9 and TRBJ2-7; D unclear. In germline, CDR1 is SEHNR, CDR2 FQNEAQ (reference sequence). This CDR3 contains 13 residues. The CDR3 DNA is TGTGCTAGTCGGTCCCCGATGGGGTACGAGCAGTACTTC. Translating gives CASRSPMGYEQYF.

On this clonotype itself: A read error may produce the germline difference seen at one junction end. This sequence joins TRBV29-1 and TRBJ1-1; D ambiguous. The CDR3 runs 15 residues. Germline V CDR1 and CDR2: SQVTM, ANQGSEA. This chain's CDR3 is CAWSTLGSMNTEAFF. The CDR3, as DNA: TGTGCCTGGAGCACCCTTGGGTCAATGAACACTGAAGCTTTCTTT.

To note about this clonotype: At one end the junction does not follow the germline gene, possibly because of a read error. The rearrangement joins TRBV10-3 to TRBJ1-1, with a tentative D call TRBD1 (5 bases). This CDR3 is built from 15 residues. The V gene's germline CDR1 is ENHRY and CDR2 SYGVKD. The CDR3 here is CASSYLGRDGTEAFF. The CDR3 region has the DNA TGTGCCAGCAGTTACTTGGGCAGGGACGGCACTGAAGCTTTCTTT.

This clonotype was seen only a few times. Here the CDR3 reads CASSQDGTSYEQYF. The CDR3 region has the DNA TGCGCCAGCAGCCAAGATGGAACCAGCTACGAGCAGTACTTC. V gene TRBV4-3 combines with J gene TRBJ2-7; D is unclear. V lost 0 bases and J 3 bases, leaving 9 bases between the germline ends. The CDR3 sequence is 14 residues long. Germline CDR1 reads LGHNA; CDR2 reads YSLEER.

The gene calls are TRBV10-2 and TRBJ2-5; TRBD2 aligns across 10 bases. This CDR3 is built from 15 residues. CDR1 is WSHSY, CDR2 SAAADI, per germline. The V gene end was trimmed by 10 bases and the J gene end by 1 base; junction bases not matched to a gene: 9. This CDR3 reads CATTLAGAFQETQYF. CDR3 coding DNA: TGCGCCACCACCCTAGCGGGGGCTTTCCAAGAGACCCAGTACTTC.

V is TRBV11-2 and J is TRBJ1-6; perhaps TRBD1 as D (5 bases). The CDR3 totals 16 residues. CDR1 and CDR2 from the germline V gene are SGHAT and FQNNGV. V was trimmed by 5 bases and J by 6 bases, leaving 17 bases between them. The CDR3 is CASSPSGTGGNSPLHF. The CDR3, as DNA: TGTGCCAGCAGCCCGTCTGGGACTGGGGGTAATTCACCCCTCCACTTT.

The V and J genes are TRBV7-9 and TRBJ1-4; 7 bases align to TRBD1. The germline V gene encodes CDR1 SEHNR and CDR2 FQNEAQ (reference sequence). The CDR3 is made up of 16 amino acids. V gave up 4 bases and J gave up 6 bases; unmatched junction bases: 11. In DNA, the CDR3 is TGTGCCAGCAGCTCGCCCCAGACAGGGACCTATGAAAAACTGTTTTTT. This encodes CASSSPQTGTYEKLFF.

This clonotype has more than one count but fewer than ten. V and J are TRBV20-1 and TRBJ1-2; no clear D gene. The germline V and J ends were trimmed by 6 bases and 1 base, with 9 bases remaining between them. Germline values: CDR1 DFQATT, CDR2 SNEGSKA (reference sequence). The CDR3 sequence is 12 residues long. This CDR3 is CSAQNRNYGYTF. CDR3 sequence (DNA): TGCAGTGCCCAGAATCGTAACTATGGCTACACCTTC.

The chain combines TRBV2 with TRBJ1-2; TRBD1 matches 9 bases. The CDR3 is made up of 12 amino acids. J lost 10 bases, V lost 1 base, and 1 base had no gene match. Germline CDR1 SNHLY, CDR2 FYNNEI. In nucleotides, the CDR3 is TGTGCCAGCAGTGAAGGGACAGGGGACTACACCTTC. It yields the protein CASSEGTGDYTF. Full variable domain (rest looked up from reference TRBV2 and TRBJ1-2): EPEVTQTPSHQVTQMGQEVILRCVPISNHLYFYWYRQILGQKVEFLVSFYNNEISEKSEIFDDQFSVERPDGSNFTLKIRSTKLEDSAMYFCASSEGTGDYTFGSGTRLTVV.

This chain links TRBV25-1 with TRBJ1-2; D is possibly TRBD1 (5 bases). The germline V and J ends were trimmed by 5 bases and 5 bases, with 18 bases remaining between them. Germline values: CDR1 MGHDK, CDR2 SYGVNS. CDR3 length: 15 amino acids. The CDR3 loop reads CASSSPGGNVYGYTF. The CDR3 DNA is TGTGCCAGCAGTTCCCCCGGGGGTAATGTGTATGGCTACACCTTC.